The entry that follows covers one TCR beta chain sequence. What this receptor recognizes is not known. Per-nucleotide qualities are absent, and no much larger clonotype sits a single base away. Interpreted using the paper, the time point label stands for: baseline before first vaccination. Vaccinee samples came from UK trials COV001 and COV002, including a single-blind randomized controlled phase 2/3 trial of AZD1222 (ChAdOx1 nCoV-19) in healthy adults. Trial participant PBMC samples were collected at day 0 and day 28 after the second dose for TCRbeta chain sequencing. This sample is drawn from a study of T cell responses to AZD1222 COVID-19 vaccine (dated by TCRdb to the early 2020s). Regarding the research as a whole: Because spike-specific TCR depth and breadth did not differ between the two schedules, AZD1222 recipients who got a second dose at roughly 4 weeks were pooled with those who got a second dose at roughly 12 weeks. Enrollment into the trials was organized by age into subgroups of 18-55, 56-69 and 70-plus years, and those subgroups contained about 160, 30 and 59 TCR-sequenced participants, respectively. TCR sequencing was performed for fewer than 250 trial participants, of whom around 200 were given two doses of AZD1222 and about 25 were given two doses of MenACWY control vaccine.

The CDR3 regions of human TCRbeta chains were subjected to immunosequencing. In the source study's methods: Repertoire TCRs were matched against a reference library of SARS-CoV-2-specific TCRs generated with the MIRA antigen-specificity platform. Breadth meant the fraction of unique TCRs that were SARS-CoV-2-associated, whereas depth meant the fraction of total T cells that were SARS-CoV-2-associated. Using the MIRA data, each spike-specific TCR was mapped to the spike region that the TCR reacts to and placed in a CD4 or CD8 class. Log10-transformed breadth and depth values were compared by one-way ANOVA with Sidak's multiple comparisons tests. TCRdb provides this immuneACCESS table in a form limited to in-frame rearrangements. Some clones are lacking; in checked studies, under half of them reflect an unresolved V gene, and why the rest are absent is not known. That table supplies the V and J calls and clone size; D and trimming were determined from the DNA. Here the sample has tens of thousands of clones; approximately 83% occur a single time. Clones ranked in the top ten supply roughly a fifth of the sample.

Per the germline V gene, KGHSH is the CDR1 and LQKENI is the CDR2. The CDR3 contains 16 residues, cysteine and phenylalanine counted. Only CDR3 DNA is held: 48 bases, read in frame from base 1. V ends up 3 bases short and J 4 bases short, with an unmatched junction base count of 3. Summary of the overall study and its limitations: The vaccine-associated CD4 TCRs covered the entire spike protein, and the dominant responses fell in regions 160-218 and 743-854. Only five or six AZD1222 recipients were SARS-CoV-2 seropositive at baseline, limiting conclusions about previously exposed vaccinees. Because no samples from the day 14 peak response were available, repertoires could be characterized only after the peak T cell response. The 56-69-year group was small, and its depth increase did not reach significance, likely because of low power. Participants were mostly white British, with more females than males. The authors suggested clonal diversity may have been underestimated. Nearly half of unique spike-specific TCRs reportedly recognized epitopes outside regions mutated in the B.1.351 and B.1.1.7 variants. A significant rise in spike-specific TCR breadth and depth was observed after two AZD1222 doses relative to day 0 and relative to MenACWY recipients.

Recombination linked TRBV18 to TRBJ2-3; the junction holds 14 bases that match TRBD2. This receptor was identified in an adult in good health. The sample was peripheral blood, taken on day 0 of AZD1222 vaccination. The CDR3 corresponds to CASSPGTSGGADTQYF. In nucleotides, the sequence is TGTGCCAGCTCACCCGGGACTAGCGGGGGTGCAGATACGCAGTATTTT.